The TCR beta chain under discussion was sequenced for a study of blood T cell repertoires in COVID-19 (dated by TCRdb to 2020 to 2021). For context, the study as a whole: Collaborator samples came from the United States, Italy and Spain and covered acute and convalescent phases of COVID-19. The repertoires were made available in a free public database intended to serve as a resource for research on the immune response to SARS-CoV-2. The samples were drawn from two sources: the first 160 participants of the ongoing ImmuneRACE study, and 950 to 1,500 subjects contributed by 6 global collaborators. The dataset comprised deeply sampled blood TCRbeta repertoires from subjects exposed to, actively infected with, or recovered from COVID-19. Where HLA class I and class II types were available, the types were taken from metadata supplied by the sample provider, not from assay-based typing. The prospective study material was composed of cDNA or gDNA derived from T cells, B-cell-depleted T cells, or PBMCs. The sample metadata nearly always contained a de-identified subject ID, COVID-19 status, age in years and sex.

Enrolling through a virtual design, the prospective study's participants ranged in age from roughly 18 to 95 years and lived across more than 20 United States geographic areas. Cohort assignment in the prospective study relied on participant-reported clinical history from a screening survey and a study questionnaire. Each participant in the prospective study had whole blood, serum and a nasopharyngeal or oropharyngeal swab collected by mobile phlebotomists. Over a roughly 2-month period, participants in the prospective study had the option of providing additional blood draws and questionnaires. Before DNA extraction, prospective study blood samples were shipped either frozen or at room temperature. Overall results and qualifications from the work: The amount of clinical and demographic metadata varied by source and participant and was provided uncurated.

Note on this clone: Its binding antigen is unknown. Per-base qualities were not stored, and no clone one base away is much larger.

The germline ends are 10 bases apart after V is trimmed by 0 bases and J by 2 bases. The CDR3 numbers 15 residues from cysteine through phenylalanine. Just CDR3 DNA is preserved here, 45 bases in frame from base 1. The germline V gene sets CDR1 to SGHAT and CDR2 to FQNNGV. TCRbeta CDR3 regions were amplified from genomic DNA using the immunoSEQ Assay, a bias-controlled multiplex PCR. The source study handled its data this way. Nucleated cell counts per sample were estimated from amplification of reference gene primers within the assay. Sequence reads were collapsed and filtered to measure the absolute abundance of every unique TCRbeta CDR3 rearrangement. For each sample, productive Simpson clonality was calculated by taking the square root of Simpson's diversity index across productive rearrangements. TCRdb's version of the immuneACCESS table is confined to in-frame rearrangements and falls short of the full clone set. An unresolved V gene accounts for under half of the shortfall where checked; the remainder is of unknown origin. V and J calls and clone size are copied from that table; D and trimming were computed from the DNA. This sample lists about 230,000 clones; 88% were detected once. The ten most abundant clones make up 2% to 2.5% of the sample.

The TCR originated in a woman in her 40s with acute COVID-19. Sequencing was carried out using PBMCs or T cells enriched from blood (not recorded which). Recombination joined TRBV11-2 with TRBJ1-2; possibly the D gene is TRBD1, per 5 matching bases. CDR3 sequence: CASSLELAGNYGYTF. The DNA is as follows: TGTGCCAGCAGCTTAGAGCTGGCAGGGAACTATGGCTACACCTTC.